These T cell receptor beta chains were read from a single sample in a study of beta chain features in type 1 diabetes. Libraries were prepared by immunoSEQ multiplex PCR; TCRdb keeps only in-frame clonotypes and omits some of them. This table holds approximately 250,000 clones, around 9.6% found once. Sequencing was carried out using naive CD4+ T cells from blood. The receptors shown here come from a young woman in good health. Both conserved end residues are part of each CDR3. Fields, in order: J gene, D gene, V gene, clone size, CDR3 protein, CDR3 DNA. A D gene is named only where the DNA matches it firmly. Clone size is given for some rows only: seen once, a few or many times, or a class if the clone is expanded.

TRBJ2-4,NA,TRBV5-5,NA,CASSTLPRQENIQYF,TGTGCCAGCAGCACCCTCCCGAGACAGGAAAACATTCAGTACTTC
TRBJ1-1,NA,TRBV25-1,NA,CASSDRYTEAFF,TGTGCCAGCAGTGACCGTTACACTGAAGCTTTCTTT
TRBJ2-1,NA,TRBV6-4,few,CAAGGQPGSYNEQFF,TGTGCCGCGGGGGGACAGCCGGGCTCCTACAATGAGCAGTTCTTC
TRBJ2-7,NA,TRBV10-2,NA,CASSEWAGFHYEQYF,TGCGCCAGCAGTGAGTGGGCCGGCTTTCACTACGAGCAGTACTTC
TRBJ1-1,NA,TRBV2,NA,CASTPAGLTEAFF,TGTGCCAGCACCCCCGCAGGGTTGACTGAAGCTTTCTTT
TRBJ2-5,TRBD2,TRBV6-1,NA,CASRSGLAQETQYF,TGTGCCAGCAGATCAGGACTAGCGCAAGAGACCCAGTACTTC
TRBJ2-7,NA,TRBV6-5,NA,CASSYARPVSYEQYF,TGTGCCAGCAGTTATGCGAGGCCGGTATCCTACGAGCAGTACTTC
TRBJ2-1,TRBD2,TRBV5-8,NA,CASSLVSGLAGGLNEQFF,TGTGCCAGCAGCTTGGTCTCGGGACTAGCGGGGGGCTTGAATGAGCAGTTCTTC
TRBJ2-1,NA,TRBV18,few,CASSPSQYNEQFF,TGTGCCAGCTCACCCTCTCAGTACAATGAGCAGTTCTTC
TRBJ2-7,TRBD2,TRBV5-4,NA,CASSVAGDEQYF,TGTGCCAGCAGCGTCGCGGGAGACGAGCAGTACTTC
TRBJ1-2,TRBD1,TRBV15,few,CATSTTLDRGPSRDGYTF,TGTGCCACCAGCACCACTTTGGACAGGGGCCCTTCCCGAGATGGCTACACCTTC
TRBJ1-2,NA,TRBV2,NA,CASSEGAGSFRGNYGYTF,TGTGCCAGCAGTGAAGGAGCAGGCTCCTTCCGGGGTAACTATGGCTACACCTTC
TRBJ2-1,TRBD2,TRBV19,NA,CASSIGLAGGYNEQFF,TGTGCCAGTAGTATAGGACTAGCGGGGGGATACAATGAGCAGTTCTTC
TRBJ2-5,NA,TRBV25-1,NA,CASQPGMRGGTQYF,TGTGCCAGCCAACCGGGTATGAGAGGGGGGACCCAGTACTTC
TRBJ2-7,TRBD1,TRBV6-1,NA,CASSEQGAVWEQYF,TGTGCCAGCAGTGAACAGGGGGCAGTATGGGAGCAGTACTTC
TRBJ2-4,NA,TRBV27,few,CASSLSSTGITGDIQYF,TGTGCCAGCAGTTTATCTTCGACAGGCATTACCGGGGACATTCAGTACTTC
TRBJ1-3,NA,TRBV5-1,NA,CASSFAGISGNTIYF,TGCGCCAGCAGCTTCGCCGGGATCTCTGGAAACACCATATATTTT
TRBJ1-1,NA,TRBV9,NA,CASSVVRGREEAFF,TGTGCCAGCAGCGTTGTCAGGGGAAGAGAGGAAGCTTTCTTT
TRBJ1-5,NA,TRBV2,few,CASSTQTGLDQPQHF,TGTGCCAGCAGTACCCAGACAGGCCTGGATCAGCCCCAGCATTTT
TRBJ2-7,NA,TRBV6-1,NA,CASGPYEQYF,TGTGCCAGTGGGCCTTACGAGCAGTACTTC
TRBJ2-6,TRBD1,TRBV6-1,few,CASSKDRAGANVLTF,TGTGCCAGCAGTAAGGACAGGGCTGGGGCCAACGTCCTGACTTTC
TRBJ2-5,NA,TRBV7-9,many,CASSFRATEETQYF,TGTGCCAGCAGCTTCAGGGCGACAGAAGAGACCCAGTACTTC
TRBJ1-2,NA,TRBV19,NA,CASRGGADYGYTF,TGTGCCAGTAGAGGGGGGGCCGACTATGGCTACACCTTC
TRBJ2-5,TRBD1,TRBV19,few,CASSTLRRDRNKQETQYF,TGTGCCAGTAGTACCCTACGTCGGGACAGAAATAAACAAGAGACCCAGTACTTC
TRBJ1-5,NA,TRBV9,few,CASSPHSNQPQHF,TGTGCCAGCAGCCCACATAGCAATCAGCCCCAGCATTTT
TRBJ2-3,TRBD2,TRBV30,many,CAWSVTAGEDTQYF,TGTGCCTGGAGTGTAACAGCGGGAGAAGATACGCAGTATTTT
TRBJ2-2,NA,TRBV19,NA,CASSIWATGELFF,TGTGCCAGTAGTATTTGGGCTACCGGGGAGCTGTTTTTT
TRBJ2-1,NA,TRBV5-4,NA,CASSSRRDNEQFF,TGTGCCAGCAGCTCCCGCCGGGACAATGAGCAGTTCTTC
TRBJ2-2,TRBD1,TRBV7-9,NA,CASSPSTGGPSNTGELFF,TGTGCCAGCAGCCCTAGTACAGGGGGCCCCTCGAACACCGGGGAGCTGTTTTTT
TRBJ2-2,NA,TRBV2,NA,CASNGRVNTGELFF,TGTGCCAGCAATGGCAGGGTCAACACCGGGGAGCTGTTTTTT
TRBJ2-5,NA,TRBV29-1,many,CSVERGREETQYF,TGCAGCGTTGAAAGGGGGAGGGAAGAGACCCAGTACTTC
TRBJ1-2,NA,TRBV28,many,CASSLALAGYGYTF,TGTGCCAGCAGTTTAGCCCTGGCAGGTTATGGCTACACCTTC
TRBJ1-2,NA,TRBV7-8,NA,CASSSHRTGALANYGYTF,TGTGCCAGCAGCTCCCACAGAACAGGAGCGTTAGCTAACTATGGCTACACCTTC
TRBJ2-7,TRBD2,TRBV5-1,few,CASSRWIKVAGGTYEQYF,TGCGCCAGCAGCCGCTGGATAAAGGTAGCGGGGGGAACCTACGAGCAGTACTTC
TRBJ2-1,NA,TRBV5-6,NA,CASSPAAGAVNEQFF,TGTGCCAGCAGCCCGGCGGCAGGGGCTGTCAATGAGCAGTTCTTC
TRBJ2-5,TRBD1,TRBV5-1,NA,CASSLEDRAQETQYF,TGCGCCAGCAGCTTGGAAGACAGGGCGCAAGAGACCCAGTACTTC
TRBJ1-3,NA,TRBV21-1,NA,CASSKRGYTIYF,TGTGCCAGCAGCAAACGGGGGTACACCATATATTTT
TRBJ2-2,TRBD2,TRBV6-1,NA,CASSGFTSDGTGELFF,TGTGCCAGCAGTGGATTCACTAGCGACGGCACCGGGGAGCTGTTTTTT
TRBJ1-3,NA,TRBV4-1,few,CASSQDRGAGNTIYF,TGCGCCAGCAGCCAAGATCGCGGGGCTGGAAACACCATATATTTT
TRBJ2-7,NA,TRBV15,many,CATRHRGGYEQYF,TGTGCCACCAGGCACAGGGGGGGTTACGAGCAGTACTTC
TRBJ1-5,NA,TRBV27,NA,CASSLSTPGSNQPQHF,TGTGCCAGCAGTTTATCCACACCGGGAAGCAATCAGCCCCAGCATTTT
TRBJ2-7,TRBD1,TRBV5-1,few,CASSLGYRGEQYF,TGCGCCAGCAGCTTGGGCTACAGGGGCGAGCAGTACTTC
TRBJ1-1,TRBD1,TRBV6-5,NA,CASSGGQGLNTEAFF,TGTGCCAGCAGTGGAGGACAGGGATTGAACACTGAAGCTTTCTTT
TRBJ2-1,NA,TRBV7-9,NA,CASSRTTGGEQFF,TGTGCCAGCAGTCGGACGACAGGCGGTGAGCAGTTCTTC
TRBJ1-2,NA,TRBV28,NA,CASSLIGGRNYGYTF,TGTGCCAGCAGTTTAATCGGAGGCCGAAATTATGGCTACACCTTC
TRBJ2-2,NA,TRBV6-1,few,CASSGRLEAGELFF,TGTGCCAGCAGTGGAAGACTTGAGGCCGGGGAGCTGTTTTTT
TRBJ2-3,NA,TRBV4-1,NA,CASSRPASGGGDTQYF,TGCGCCAGCAGCCGTCCGGCTAGCGGAGGGGGAGATACGCAGTATTTT
TRBJ1-1,NA,TRBV6-5,few,CASSYYGQPTEAFF,TGTGCCAGCAGTTACTATGGGCAGCCGACCGAAGCTTTCTTT
TRBJ2-7,TRBD1,TRBV7-9,few,CASSFGQGFAYEQYF,TGTGCCAGCAGTTTCGGACAGGGGTTCGCCTACGAGCAGTACTTC
TRBJ2-7,TRBD2,TRBV6-1,few,CASVTLGLGAGEQYF,TGTGCCTCAGTGACCTTGGGACTAGGCGCGGGTGAGCAGTACTTC
TRBJ2-7,NA,TRBV30,NA,CAWSRGHPSYEQYF,TGTGCCTGGAGTCGTGGACACCCGTCCTACGAGCAGTACTTC
TRBJ1-1,NA,TRBV30,few,CAWSVIVRGTEAFF,TGTGCCTGGAGTGTTATTGTAAGGGGCACTGAAGCTTTCTTT
TRBJ2-7,NA,TRBV6-5,few,CASRGNTHEQYF,TGTGCCAGCCGGGGGAATACCCACGAGCAGTACTTC
TRBJ1-1,NA,TRBV29-1,few,CSAQAQGGGTEAFF,TGCAGCGCCCAAGCGCAGGGAGGGGGCACTGAAGCTTTCTTT
TRBJ2-7,NA,TRBV30,NA,CAWAPGGLVSEQYF,TGTGCCTGGGCCCCCGGGGGGCTAGTTAGCGAGCAGTACTTC
TRBJ2-7,NA,TRBV5-1,few,CASSFRGAAYEQYF,TGCGCCAGCAGCTTTCGGGGGGCGGCCTACGAGCAGTACTTC
TRBJ1-2,NA,TRBV10-3,NA,CAISDFRADPPFF,TGTGCCATCAGTGACTTCAGAGCGGACCCGCCTTTCTTC
TRBJ1-1,NA,TRBV6-5,NA,CASSSTGNTEAFF,TGTGCCAGCAGTTCCACAGGGAACACTGAAGCTTTCTTT
TRBJ2-1,NA,TRBV5-1,few,CASGGSGTHNEQFF,TGCGCCAGCGGGGGGAGCGGAACACACAATGAGCAGTTCTTC
TRBJ2-1,TRBD2,TRBV2,few,CASRRRLAGEYNEQFF,TGTGCCAGCAGGAGAAGACTAGCGGGGGAGTACAATGAGCAGTTCTTC